This TCR beta chain was profiled in a study of glioma-infiltrating T cells. Trimming took off 2 bases at V and 8 bases at J, with 9 bases between the two ends. The CDR3 covers 12 residues. The germline gives CDR1 SEHNR, CDR2 FQNEAQ (reference sequence). Using RNA template, CDR3s of TCR alpha and beta were amplified with iRepertoire arm-PCR. Tissue mRNA or PBMC total RNA, roughly 100-400 ng, went into one-step reverse transcription and amplification. From the multiplex PCR reads, TCRdb called clonotypes with MiXCR, one entry per CDR3 protein. The repertoire holds about 99,000 distinct CDR3 sequences, with about 30% as singletons. This clonotype was counted at least ten times. Antigen: not known. Study results and limitations: Gliomas, especially low-grade, showed above-expected tissue-blood divergence; non-neoplastic patients showed below. Very few CDR3 sequences were shared between tissue and blood.

This chain joins TRBV7-9 and TRBJ1-1; D gene uncertain. Material for sequencing was glioma tissue, nonneoplastic brain tissue, or PBMCs (not recorded which). This clonotype originated in a human donor with low-grade glioma or glioblastoma, undergoing nonglioma brain surgery, or in good health (not recorded which). The CDR3 reads CASSLNGPEAFF. CDR3 nucleotide sequence: TGTGCCAGCAGCTTAAACGGACCCGAAGCTTTCTTT.